The clone carrying this T cell receptor beta chain has only a few counts. Its antigen is as yet unknown. The entry originates in a study of T cells in Graves' hyperthyroidism and ophthalmopathy. Study-level information: At initial diagnosis, before any treatment had begun, peripheral blood was obtained.

TCR beta CDR3 sequences were amplified from RNA transcripts. Initially, a first-round RT-PCR of the TCR CDR3 employed the HTBI primer set. TCRdb re-analysed the multiplex PCR reads in MiXCR, keeping a single row per CDR3 protein. This table has hundreds of thousands of distinct CDR3 sequences, over 35% appearing once. In germline, CDR1 is SGHVS, CDR2 FQNEAQ. The V end was cut by 5 bases, the J end by 3 bases, with 14 bases between. The CDR3 length is 14 residues. Study conclusions and caveats: In simple terms, a model built on 13 V-J features told ophthalmopathy apart from stable hyperthyroidism. In validation, the model predicted ophthalmopathy. These predictions came a median about 6 months before onset.

Sequencing used blood. V gene TRBV7-8 combines with J gene TRBJ2-7; possible D gene TRBD1, 6 bases. This clonotype was sampled from a man between 18 and 35 years old with Graves' hyperthyroidism. CDR3 amino acids: CASSRSGVFYEQYF. The CDR3 DNA reads TGTGCCAGCAGCCGTTCAGGGGTGTTCTACGAGCAGTACTTC.